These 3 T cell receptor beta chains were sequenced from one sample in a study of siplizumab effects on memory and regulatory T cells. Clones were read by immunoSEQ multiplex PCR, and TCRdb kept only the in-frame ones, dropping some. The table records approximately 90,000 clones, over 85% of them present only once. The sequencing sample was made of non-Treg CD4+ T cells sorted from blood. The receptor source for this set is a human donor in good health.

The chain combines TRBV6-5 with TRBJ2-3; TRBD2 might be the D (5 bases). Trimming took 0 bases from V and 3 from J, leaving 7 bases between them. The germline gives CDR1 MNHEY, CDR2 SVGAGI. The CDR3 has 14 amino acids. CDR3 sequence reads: CASSYSEGTDTQYF. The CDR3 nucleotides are TGTGCCAGCAGTTACTCCGAGGGAACAGATACGCAGTATTTT.

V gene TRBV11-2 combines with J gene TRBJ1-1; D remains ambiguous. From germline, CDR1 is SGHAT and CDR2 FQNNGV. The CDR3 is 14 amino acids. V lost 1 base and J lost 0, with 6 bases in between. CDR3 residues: CASSLVLMNTEAFF. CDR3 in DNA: TGTGCCAGCAGCTTAGTTCTTATGAACACTGAAGCTTTCTTT.

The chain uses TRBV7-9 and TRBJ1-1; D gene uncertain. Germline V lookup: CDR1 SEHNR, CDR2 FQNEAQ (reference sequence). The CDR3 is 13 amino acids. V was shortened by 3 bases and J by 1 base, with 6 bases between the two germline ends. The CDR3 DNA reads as TGTGCCAGCAGCTTTGGCGCGAACACTGAAGCTTTCTTT. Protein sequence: CASSFGANTEAFF. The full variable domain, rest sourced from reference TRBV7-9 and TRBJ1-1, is DTGVSQNPRHKITKRGQNVTFRCDPISEHNRLYWYRQTLGQGPEFLTYFQNEAQLEKSRLLSDRFSAERPKGSFSTLEIQRTEQGDSAMYLCASSFGANTEAFFGQGTRLTVV.